The rows below give T cell receptor beta chains drawn from one sample of a study of OX40 agonist ivuxolimab in advanced cancers. Sequencing used immunoSEQ multiplex PCR; TCRdb keeps in-frame clones, though not all of them. The data hold 87,000 or so clones, with about 86% observed a single time. The sequencing here drew on CD4+ or CD8+ T cells sorted from blood, taken in a trial of the OX40 agonist ivuxolimab. Receptors were obtained from an adult with an advanced solid tumor such as melanoma, head and neck, liver or kidney cancer. The CDR3 runs from the conserved cysteine through the conserved F or W. A D gene is named only where the DNA matches it firmly. Clone size is shown for a subset of rows, as once, few, many or a class of expanded clone.

cdr3_aa	cdr3_nt	j_call	clone_size	cdr3_length	v_call	d_call
CASSEVPGNQPQHF	TGTGCCAGCAGTGAAGTTCCGGGCAATCAGCCCCAGCATTTT	TRBJ1-5	-	14	TRBV6-1	-
CASSSGHEQYF	TGTGCCAGCAGCTCCGGGCACGAGCAGTACTTC	TRBJ2-7	-	11	TRBV7-3	-
CASSPRNTGELFF	TGTGCTAGCAGCCCAAGAAACACCGGGGAGCTGTTTTTT	TRBJ2-2	-	13	TRBV7-7	-
CASLLGGGDTDTQYF	TGCGCCAGCCTCCTAGGCGGGGGAGACACAGATACGCAGTATTTT	TRBJ2-3	-	15	TRBV5-1	TRBD2
CSVEGDSGVYEQYF	TGCAGCGTTGAGGGGGACAGTGGAGTTTACGAGCAGTACTTC	TRBJ2-7	-	14	TRBV29-1	TRBD1
CASRGGTDTQYF	TGTGCCAGCAGGGGGGGGACAGATACGCAGTATTTT	TRBJ2-3	once	12	TRBV11-2	TRBD2
CASSLRQGNTEAFF	TGCGCCAGCAGCCTAAGACAGGGGAACACTGAAGCTTTCTTT	TRBJ1-1	-	14	TRBV5-1	TRBD1
CASSSYLATNEKLFF	TGCGCCAGCAGCTCCTACCTTGCAACTAATGAAAAACTGTTTTTT	TRBJ1-4	-	15	TRBV10-2	-
CASSRGTGELFF	TGCGCCAGCTCCAGGGGTACCGGGGAGCTGTTTTTT	TRBJ2-2	-	12	TRBV10-1	-
CASSRQGATDTQYF	TGTGCCAGCTCCAGACAGGGGGCAACAGATACGCAGTATTTT	TRBJ2-3	-	14	TRBV18	TRBD1
CASREGTAGVQPQHF	TGTGCCAGCAGAGAAGGGACCGCGGGGGTTCAGCCCCAGCATTTT	TRBJ1-5	-	15	TRBV28	-
CASSPRVGNEKLFF	TGTGCCAGCAGCCCCAGGGTGGGCAATGAAAAACTGTTTTTT	TRBJ1-4	-	14	TRBV9	-
CASSLYRNTGELFF	TGTGCCAGCAGCTTATATAGGAACACCGGGGAGCTGTTTTTT	TRBJ2-2	-	14	TRBV7-2	-
CATSARGPYEQYF	TGTGCCACCAGCGCCCGGGGTCCCTACGAGCAGTACTTC	TRBJ2-7	-	13	TRBV15	-
CASSDRDYEQYF	TGTGCCAGTAGTGACAGGGACTACGAGCAGTACTTC	TRBJ2-7	-	12	TRBV19	TRBD1
CASSLAGNQETQYF	TGCGCCAGCAGCTTGGCGGGAAACCAAGAGACCCAGTACTTC	TRBJ2-5	-	14	TRBV5-1	-
CASSVQTGVDEQYF	TGTGCCAGCAGTGTACAGACAGGGGTCGACGAGCAGTACTTC	TRBJ2-7	once	14	TRBV6-1	TRBD1
CASGLGGRTIYF	TGTGCCAGCGGGCTAGGGGGACGCACCATATATTTT	TRBJ1-3	-	12	TRBV6-5	-
CSVSTSGGYEQYF	TGCAGCGTTTCGACTAGCGGGGGCTACGAGCAGTACTTC	TRBJ2-7	-	13	TRBV29-1	TRBD2
CASSLDPNSGSTDTQYF	TGTGCCAGCAGCTTAGATCCTAATAGCGGGAGCACAGATACGCAGTATTTT	TRBJ2-3	-	17	TRBV11-2	TRBD2
CASSVLQGGDGYTF	TGTGCCAGCAGTGTACTACAGGGGGGCGATGGCTACACCTTC	TRBJ1-2	-	14	TRBV6-1	TRBD1
CASSLVVGGRTDTQYF	TGTGCCAGCAGCTTAGTCGTGGGAGGCCGCACAGATACGCAGTATTTT	TRBJ2-3	once	16	TRBV7-8	-
CASQDRVQVAFF	TGCGCCAGCCAAGACAGAGTTCAAGTGGCTTTCTTT	TRBJ1-1	-	12	TRBV10-2	-
CASGLRGGQPQHF	TGTGCCAGCGGTCTCAGGGGGGGTCAGCCCCAGCATTTT	TRBJ1-5	-	13	TRBV2	TRBD1
CASSGTEESPLHF	TGTGCCAGTTCCGGGACAGAAGAATCACCCCTCCACTTT	TRBJ1-6	-	13	TRBV19	TRBD1
CSAGQGNQPQHF	TGCAGCGCGGGACAGGGGAATCAGCCCCAGCATTTT	TRBJ1-5	-	12	TRBV29-1	TRBD1
CASSIGTSGKDTQYF	TGTGCCAGTAGTATTGGGACTAGCGGGAAAGATACGCAGTATTTT	TRBJ2-3	-	15	TRBV19	TRBD2
CASSVGPYTEAFF	TGTGCCAGCAGCGTAGGTCCATACACTGAAGCTTTCTTT	TRBJ1-1	-	13	TRBV9	-
CASSTRRRTNEKLFF	TGCGCCAGCAGCACCCGACGGCGAACTAATGAAAAACTGTTTTTT	TRBJ1-4	few	15	TRBV4-1	-
CASSQSWDFSGNTIYF	TGTGCCAGCAGCCAATCTTGGGACTTTTCTGGAAACACCATATATTTT	TRBJ1-3	few	16	TRBV14	-
CASSLAFRDKSSYNEQFF	TGTGCCAGCAGCTTAGCGTTCCGGGACAAAAGCTCCTACAATGAGCAGTTCTTC	TRBJ2-1	once	18	TRBV7-2	-
CASSLKPGQWSNYGYTF	TGTGCCAGCAGCTTGAAACCGGGACAGTGGTCTAACTATGGCTACACCTTC	TRBJ1-2	once	17	TRBV5-6	TRBD1
CASSPGQGREGAGELFF	TGTGCCAGCAGCCCGGGACAGGGCAGGGAAGGGGCCGGGGAGCTGTTTTTT	TRBJ2-2	once	17	TRBV11-1	TRBD1
CASSPGQGEANEKLFF	TGCGCCAGCAGCCCGGGACAGGGGGAAGCTAATGAAAAACTGTTTTTT	TRBJ1-4	-	16	TRBV4-3	TRBD1
CASSLTGNGQPQHF	TGTGCCAGCAGTCTAACAGGGAATGGTCAGCCCCAGCATTTT	TRBJ1-5	once	14	TRBV6-1	-
CASTLRGGGNTGELFF	TGTGCCAGTACCCTCCGGGGCGGGGGCAACACCGGGGAGCTGTTTTTT	TRBJ2-2	-	16	TRBV19	-
CASSLSPSYGANVLTF	TGCGCCAGCAGCTTGTCCCCTAGCTACGGGGCCAACGTCCTGACTTTC	TRBJ2-6	-	16	TRBV5-1	-
CASSPRSGGSLKNIQYF	TGTGCCAGCAGCCCCAGGTCGGGCGGGAGCCTTAAAAACATTCAGTACTTC	TRBJ2-4	-	17	TRBV7-2	TRBD2
CASSPQSGGTYNEQFF	TGTGCCAGCTCACCACAAAGCGGGGGAACCTACAATGAGCAGTTCTTC	TRBJ2-1	-	16	TRBV18	TRBD2
CASSIPRQGLNYGYTF	TGTGCCAGTAGTATCCCTAGACAGGGGCTGAACTATGGCTACACCTTC	TRBJ1-2	-	16	TRBV19	TRBD1
CASSGQGAGGELFF	TGTGCCAGCAGTGGACAGGGGGCCGGCGGGGAGCTGTTTTTT	TRBJ2-2	-	14	TRBV6-1	TRBD1
CASGFGQANYGYTF	TGTGCTAGTGGTTTCGGACAGGCTAACTATGGCTACACCTTC	TRBJ1-2	-	14	TRBV12-5	TRBD1
CASSLDRGRDGYTF	TGCGCCAGCAGCTTAGACAGGGGGCGCGATGGCTACACCTTC	TRBJ1-2	once	14	TRBV5-1	TRBD1
CAWSSGASTDTQYF	TGTGCCTGGAGTAGCGGGGCTAGCACAGATACGCAGTATTTT	TRBJ2-3	once	14	TRBV30	TRBD2
CASRTPGGWETQYF	TGTGCCAGCAGGACCCCGGGGGGTTGGGAGACCCAGTACTTC	TRBJ2-5	-	14	TRBV6-6	TRBD2
CASSLAGEGGLAKNIQYF	TGTGCCAGCAGCTTGGCGGGAGAGGGAGGGTTAGCCAAAAACATTCAGTACTTC	TRBJ2-4	-	18	TRBV7-9	TRBD2